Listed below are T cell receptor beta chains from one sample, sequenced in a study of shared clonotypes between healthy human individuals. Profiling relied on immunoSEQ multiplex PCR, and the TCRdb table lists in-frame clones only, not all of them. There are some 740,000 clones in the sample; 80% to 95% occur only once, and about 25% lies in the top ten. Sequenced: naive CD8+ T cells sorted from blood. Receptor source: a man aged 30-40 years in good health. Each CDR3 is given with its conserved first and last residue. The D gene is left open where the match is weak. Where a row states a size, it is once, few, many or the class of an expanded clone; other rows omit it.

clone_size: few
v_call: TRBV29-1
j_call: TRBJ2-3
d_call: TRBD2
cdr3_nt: TGCAGCGCCCCCGGGGGGAACACAGATACGCAGTATTTT
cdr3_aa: CSAPGGNTDTQYF

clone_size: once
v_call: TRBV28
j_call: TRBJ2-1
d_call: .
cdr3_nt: TGTGCCAGCAGCCTGAAGTCCTACAATGAGCAGTTCTTC
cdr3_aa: CASSLKSYNEQFF

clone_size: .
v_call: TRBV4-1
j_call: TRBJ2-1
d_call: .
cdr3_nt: TGCGCCAGCAGCCGTGGGGATGAGCAGTTCTTC
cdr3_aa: CASSRGDEQFF

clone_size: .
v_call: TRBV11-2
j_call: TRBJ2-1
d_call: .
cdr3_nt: TGTGCCAGCAGCTACCCGGGCCCCGACAATGAGCAGTTCTTC
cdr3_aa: CASSYPGPDNEQFF

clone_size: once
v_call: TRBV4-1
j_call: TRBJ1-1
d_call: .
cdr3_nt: TGCGCCAGCAGCCAAGGACGAAGCCCTGCTTTCTTT
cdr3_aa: CASSQGRSPAFF

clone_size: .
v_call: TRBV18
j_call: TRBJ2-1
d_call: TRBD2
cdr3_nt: TGTGCCAGCTCACTTGGGTGGACTAGCGGGAGGAATGATGAGCAGTTCTTC
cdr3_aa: CASSLGWTSGRNDEQFF

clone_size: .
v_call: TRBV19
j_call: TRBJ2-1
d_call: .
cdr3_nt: TGTGCCAGTAGTACTGGTATCGCCAACTCCTACAATGAGCAGTTCTTC
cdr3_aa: CASSTGIANSYNEQFF

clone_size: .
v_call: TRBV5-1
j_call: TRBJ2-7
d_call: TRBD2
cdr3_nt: TGCGCCAGCAAAGGGACTACCCTTCTACCGGACGAGCAGTACTTC
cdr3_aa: CASKGTTLLPDEQYF

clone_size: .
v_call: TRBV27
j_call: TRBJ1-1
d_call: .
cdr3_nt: TGTGCCAGCAGTTTGCGCGGATTGAACACTGAAGCTTTCTTT
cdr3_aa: CASSLRGLNTEAFF

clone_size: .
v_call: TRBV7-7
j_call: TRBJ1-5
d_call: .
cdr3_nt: TGTGCTAGCAGCTTTGGGGGCCGTTATAGCAATCAGCCCCAGCATTTT
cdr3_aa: CASSFGGRYSNQPQHF

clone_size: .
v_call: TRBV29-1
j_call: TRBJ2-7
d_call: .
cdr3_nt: TGCAGCCCCGCGCCAGGGAAGGGCTACGAGCAGTACTTC
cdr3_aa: CSPAPGKGYEQYF

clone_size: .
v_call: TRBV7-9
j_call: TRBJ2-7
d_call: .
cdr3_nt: TGTGCCAGCAGCTTAAGGGACACCTACTACGAGCAGTACTTC
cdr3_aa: CASSLRDTYYEQYF

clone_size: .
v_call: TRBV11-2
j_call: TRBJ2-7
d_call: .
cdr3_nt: TGTGCCAGCAGCTTAGGGCGGGACACCCACTGGGATGAGCAGTACTTC
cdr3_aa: CASSLGRDTHWDEQYF

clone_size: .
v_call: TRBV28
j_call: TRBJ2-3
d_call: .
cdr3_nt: TGTGCCAGCAGTTGGGGCAGGGACACAGATACGCAGTATTTT
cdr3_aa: CASSWGRDTDTQYF

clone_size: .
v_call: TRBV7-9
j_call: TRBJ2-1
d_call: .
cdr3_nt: TGTGCCAGCAGCTTCCGACTCCTCCCTCCTAACAATGAGCAGTTCTTC
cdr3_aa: CASSFRLLPPNNEQFF

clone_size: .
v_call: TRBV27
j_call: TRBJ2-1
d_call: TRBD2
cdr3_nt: TGTGCCAGCAGTTCCCCGACTAGCGGGAGGGCCTACAATGAGCAGTTCTTC
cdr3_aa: CASSSPTSGRAYNEQFF

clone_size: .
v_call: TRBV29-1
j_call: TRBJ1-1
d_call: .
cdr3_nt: TGCAGCGCAGCGCCGGAGAACACTGAAGCTTTCTTT
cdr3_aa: CSAAPENTEAFF

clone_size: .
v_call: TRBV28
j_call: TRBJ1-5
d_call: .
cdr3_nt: TGTGCCAGCCGCATCTACAGGGAGGGGGTTCAGCCCCAGCATTTT
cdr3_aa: CASRIYREGVQPQHF

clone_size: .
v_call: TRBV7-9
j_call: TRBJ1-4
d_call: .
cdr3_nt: TGTGCCAGCAGCTTAGGGCCCCAGAGGGCTAATGAAAAACTGTTTTTT
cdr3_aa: CASSLGPQRANEKLFF